This T cell receptor (beta chain) was captured by sequencing in a study of graft-versus-host responses after intestinal transplantation. Germline-derived CDR1 and CDR2 are SGHAT and FQNNGV. Trimming left V 5 bases short and J 0 bases short, with 8 bases between. This CDR3 has 14 residues. Study-wide findings and caveats: Early post-transplant declines in HvG were associated with peak levels of circulating GvH clones. In patients with graft-donor T cell macrochimerism, allograft graft-versus-host to host-versus-graft clonal ratios were high.

To note about this clone: The antigen remains unidentified.

TCRdb's table, derived via immunoSEQ multiplex PCR, lists solely in-frame clones and lacks some. The sample has more than 90,000 clones, just under 95% seen once. Sequencing was performed on unstimulated CD8+ T cells sorted from spleen or lymph node cells, taken before transplant. This chain joins TRBV11-2 and TRBJ1-3; D not certain. The sequence was obtained from a human donor who was the organ donor for an intestinal transplant. The CDR3 spells CASSPHTSGNTIYF. The CDR3 nucleotides read TGTGCCAGCAGCCCGCATACCTCTGGAAACACCATATATTTT.